This T cell receptor beta chain stems from a study of OX40 agonist ivuxolimab in advanced cancers. Study in general: Patients treated during dose escalation were battling hepatocellular carcinoma, melanoma, renal cell or head and neck cancer.

Trimming shortened V by 1 base and J by 1 base, and 13 bases separated the two germline ends. The germline V gene has CDR1 GTSNPN and CDR2 SVGIG (reference sequence). There are 15 residues in the CDR3. Only in-frame clones appear in the TCRdb table, and some are missing; sequencing was by immunoSEQ multiplex PCR. The table lists 75,000 to 100,000 clones, approximately 80% of them singletons. Here the sequenced sample was CD4+ or CD8+ T cells sorted from blood, taken in a trial of the OX40 agonist ivuxolimab. The chain employs TRBV30 and TRBJ1-2, with unresolved D. The receptor comes from an adult with an advanced solid tumor such as melanoma, head and neck, liver or kidney cancer. This chain's CDR3 is CAWSAPTELNYGYTF. The CDR3 DNA is TGTGCCTGGAGTGCCCCGACGGAGCTTAACTATGGCTACACCTTC.